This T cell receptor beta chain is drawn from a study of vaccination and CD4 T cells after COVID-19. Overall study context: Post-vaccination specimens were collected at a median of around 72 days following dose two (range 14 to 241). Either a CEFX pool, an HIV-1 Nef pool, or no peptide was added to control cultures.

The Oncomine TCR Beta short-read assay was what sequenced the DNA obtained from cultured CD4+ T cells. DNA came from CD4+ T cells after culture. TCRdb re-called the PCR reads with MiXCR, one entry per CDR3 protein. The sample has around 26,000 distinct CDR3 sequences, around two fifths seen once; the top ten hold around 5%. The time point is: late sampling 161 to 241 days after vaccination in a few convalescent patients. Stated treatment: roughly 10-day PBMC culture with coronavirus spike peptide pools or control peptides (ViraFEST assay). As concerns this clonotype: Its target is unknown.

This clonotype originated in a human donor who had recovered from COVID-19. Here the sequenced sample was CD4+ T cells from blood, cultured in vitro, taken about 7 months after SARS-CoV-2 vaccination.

CDR3 in amino acids: CSAAAETGLSGANVLTF. DNA for the CDR3: TGCAGTGCAGCTGCCGAGACAGGGTTATCTGGGGCCAACGTCCTGACTTTC. The chain has TRBV20-1 and TRBJ2-6; the match to TRBD1 covers 7 bases. CDR3 length: 17 residues. J was trimmed by 1 base and V by 6 bases; bases with no gene match: 12. Germline lookup yields CDR1 DFQATT and CDR2 SNEGSKA (reference sequence).